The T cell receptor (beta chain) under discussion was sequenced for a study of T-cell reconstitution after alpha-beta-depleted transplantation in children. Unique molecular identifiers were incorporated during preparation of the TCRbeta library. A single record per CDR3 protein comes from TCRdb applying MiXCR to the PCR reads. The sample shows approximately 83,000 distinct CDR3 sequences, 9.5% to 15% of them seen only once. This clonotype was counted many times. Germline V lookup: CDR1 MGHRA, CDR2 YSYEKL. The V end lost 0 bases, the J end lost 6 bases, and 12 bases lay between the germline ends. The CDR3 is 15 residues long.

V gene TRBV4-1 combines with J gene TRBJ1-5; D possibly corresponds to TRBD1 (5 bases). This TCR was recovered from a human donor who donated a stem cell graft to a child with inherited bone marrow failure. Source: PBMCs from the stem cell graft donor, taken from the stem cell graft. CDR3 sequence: CASSQDLGAGQPQHF. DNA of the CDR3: TGCGCCAGCAGCCAAGATTTAGGGGCCGGTCAGCCCCAGCATTTT.